This entry lists 24 T cell receptor beta chains sequenced from one sample in a study of CD8 T cells in ankylosing spondylitis. Study conclusions and caveats: A motif of seven or eight highly homologous TCR beta variants was seen as apparently characteristic of ankylosing spondylitis blood.

A single record per CDR3 protein comes from TCRdb applying MiXCR to the 5' RACE reads. This table holds approximately 400,000 distinct CDR3 sequences, 25% to 30% found once. These TCRs are of unknown antigen specificity. The sequenced material came from blood, either unsorted or a sorted T cell fraction (not recorded which). The receptors were sampled from a male donor with ankylosing spondylitis.

The chain joins TRBV3-1 to TRBJ2-5; no clear D. The CDR3 extends over 12 amino acids. Trimming removed 3 bases at V and 5 bases at J, with 7 bases between. Germline V lookup: CDR1 LGHDT, CDR2 YNNKEL (reference sequence). The CDR3 here is CASSHRRETQYF. CDR3 nucleotide sequence: TGTGCCAGCAGCCATAGACGGGAGACCCAGTACTTC.

For the CDR3, the DNA is TGCAGAGCCCCCGGGGCGGGCAGCACAGATACGCAGTATTTT. This translates into CRAPGAGSTDTQYF. The rearrangement joins TRBV20-1 to TRBJ2-3; the D call may be TRBD1 or TRBD2 (5 bases each). CDR1 DFQATT and CDR2 SNEGSKA come from the germline V gene (reference sequence). The CDR3 spans 14 residues.

The J gene is TRBJ2-4, the V gene TRBV7-9; tentative D call: TRBD2 (5 bases). Germline CDR1 SEHNR, CDR2 FQNEAQ (reference sequence). The V and J ends lost 1 base and 8 bases respectively, with 9 bases between them. This CDR3 contains 13 residues. In DNA, the CDR3 is TGTGCCAGCAGCTTAGGACCGGAGGACATTCAGTACTTC. Its protein product is CASSLGPEDIQYF.

The chain recombines TRBV7-2 with TRBJ2-7; 12 nucleotides agree with TRBD2. The CDR3 covers 18 residues. The ends lost 0 bases at V and 4 bases at J; junction bases unmatched: 10. Germline CDR1 SGHTA, CDR2 FQGNSA. CDR3 in DNA: TGTGCCAGCAGCTTAGCCGGGACTAGCGGGTGGGCACCATACGAGCAGTACTTC. Amino acid sequence: CASSLAGTSGWAPYEQYF. Based on the CDR3 plus reference TRBV7-2 and TRBJ2-7, the full variable domain is GAGVSQSPSNKVTEKGKDVELRCDPISGHTALYWYRQSLGQGLEFLIYFQGNSAPDKSGLPSDRFSAERTGGSVSTLTIQRTQQEDSAVYLCASSLAGTSGWAPYEQYFGPGTRLTVT.

This sequence joins TRBV29-1 and TRBJ2-2, with a possible D match to TRBD2 (5 bases). The V gene lost 7 bases and the J gene lost 7 bases, with 10 bases spanning the gap. This CDR3 spans 11 amino acids. The germline V gene encodes CDR1 SQVTM and CDR2 ANQGSEA. The chain's CDR3 is CSAGVRGELFF. CDR3 nucleotides: TGCAGCGCCGGGGTTCGCGGGGAGCTGTTTTTT.

V usage is TRBV20-1 and J usage is TRBJ2-7; 15 nucleotides agree with TRBD2. The CDR3 runs to 20 residues. Unmatched junction bases numbered 21, after V lost 6 bases and J lost 3 bases. Germline V gene lookup returns CDR1 DFQATT and CDR2 SNEGSKA (reference sequence). The CDR3 loop reads CSASSSPGLAGGPVNYEQYF. The CDR3 bases are TGCAGTGCCAGTTCGTCTCCGGGACTAGCGGGAGGTCCCGTTAACTACGAGCAGTACTTC.

The rearrangement joins TRBV7-2 to TRBJ1-5; TRBD1 matches 7 bases. V shed 6 bases and J 4 bases; nucleotides not matched to a gene: 3. The CDR3 sequence is 13 residues long. Germline V lookup: CDR1 SGHTA, CDR2 FQGNSA. The chain's CDR3 is CASRPDRNQPQHF. DNA of the CDR3: TGTGCCAGCAGGCCGGACAGGAATCAGCCCCAGCATTTT.

This clonotype has a handful of counts. This chain links TRBV7-9 with TRBJ2-6; 7 bases are shared with TRBD1. J was trimmed by 0 bases and V by 6 bases; bases with no gene match: 8. CDR3 length equals 17 residues. Looked up from germline, CDR1 is SEHNR and CDR2 is FQNEAQ (reference sequence). As DNA, the CDR3 is TGTGCCAGCAGTCCGGGACAGAAGAGCTCTGGGGCCAACGTCCTGACTTTC. Translated: CASSPGQKSSGANVLTF.

This clonotype was counted ten times or more. V gene TRBV7-9 combines with J gene TRBJ2-1, with 7 bases that match TRBD1. CDR3 length equals 13 residues. CDR1 is SEHNR and CDR2 is FQNEAQ in the germline V gene (reference sequence). The ends lost 5 bases at V and 11 bases at J; junction bases unmatched: 9. The DNA for the CDR3 is TGTGCCAGCAGCCCTAGGGGGCGCGAGAAGCAGTTCTTC. Protein sequence: CASSPRGREKQFF.

This clonotype was seen only a few times. The chain uses TRBV20-1 and TRBJ2-3; a weak D match, TRBD2 (6 bases). Trimming pared 1 base from V and 0 bases from J, leaving 8 bases between. This CDR3 contains 14 residues. CDR1 DFQATT and CDR2 SNEGSKA come from the germline V gene (reference sequence). CDR3 region: CSARASGSTDTQYF. The CDR3 DNA sequence: TGCAGTGCTAGAGCCAGCGGGAGCACAGATACGCAGTATTTT.

This clonotype occurred a few times. The chain combines TRBV5-1 with TRBJ2-1, with a tentative D call TRBD2 (5 bases). Germline V lookup: CDR1 SGHRS, CDR2 YFSETQ. The CDR3 is 14 residues long. V was pared by 0 bases and J by 8 bases, with 12 bases between. DNA of the CDR3: TGCGCCAGCAGCTTGGCGGGGATGTTCGATGAGCAGTTCTTC. Amino acids: CASSLAGMFDEQFF.

The gene calls are TRBV19 and TRBJ2-3, with D possibly being TRBD1 (6 bases). Germline-derived CDR1 and CDR2 are LNHDA and SQIVND (reference sequence). There are 15 residues in the CDR3. V was shortened by 6 bases and J by 2 bases, with 15 bases between the two germline ends. The CDR3 sequence is CASSRGSLITDTQYF. DNA of the CDR3: TGTGCCAGTAGCAGGGGCTCCCTTATCACAGATACGCAGTATTTT. Together with reference TRBV19 and TRBJ2-3, the CDR3 gives the full variable domain: DGGITQSPKYLFRKEGQNVTLSCEQNLNHDAMYWYRQDPGQGLRLIYYSQIVNDFQKGDIAEGYSVSREKKESFPLTVTSAQKNPTAFYLCASSRGSLITDTQYFGPGTRLTVL.

This clonotype was seen a handful of times. The chain combines TRBV11-2 with TRBJ2-2, with D possibly matching TRBD1 (6 bases). Germline CDR1 SGHAT, CDR2 FQNNGV. The V end lost 1 base, the J end lost 0 bases, and 9 bases lay between the germline ends. This CDR3 contains 16 residues. The CDR3 loop reads CASSLGTETNTGELFF. Written as DNA, the CDR3 is TGTGCCAGCAGCTTAGGGACAGAAACGAACACCGGGGAGCTGTTTTTT.

The rearrangement links TRBV12-3 or TRBV12-4 to TRBJ2-7; possibly TRBD2 for D (5 bases). This CDR3 region has 12 residues. V was clipped by 3 bases and J by 4 bases, with 7 bases between them. The CDR3 loop reads CASSFEGYEQYV. CDR3 coding DNA: TGTGCCAGCAGTTTCGAGGGATACGAGCAGTACGTC.

The chain recombines TRBV11-2 with TRBJ1-1, with D possibly being TRBD1 (6 bases). This CDR3 is built from 14 residues. Trimming took 11 bases from V and 1 from J, leaving 17 bases between them. Germline loops: CDR1 SGHAT, CDR2 FQNNGV. The CDR3 DNA is TGTGCCCTCAGGGGTCTAGGTAAGAACACTGAAGCTTTCTTT. Translation gives CALRGLGKNTEAFF.

This clonotype was found a few times. This chain connects TRBV20-1 to TRBJ1-5; D possibly corresponds to TRBD1 (6 bases). CDR1 is DFQATT, CDR2 SNEGSKA, per germline (reference sequence). With 0 bases removed from V and 3 bases from J, the gap between germline ends came to 12 bases. The CDR3 is 15 residues long. For the CDR3, the DNA is TGCAGTGCTAGAGAAGGGGGGCAGTACAATCAGCCCCAGCATTTT. Its translation: CSAREGGQYNQPQHF.

This clonotype was counted a few times. The chain links TRBV10-3 to TRBJ2-5; D may be TRBD2 (5 bases). Trimming removed 6 bases at V and 4 bases at J, with 12 bases between. The length of the CDR3 is 13 residues. CDR1 and CDR2 from the germline V gene are ENHRY and SYGVKD. In DNA form, the CDR3 reads TGTGCCATCAGCCCTGGACGGGGAGAGACCCAGTACTTC. Its translation is CAISPGRGETQYF.

This clonotype came up a few times. The CDR3 DNA reads as TGTGCCAGCAGCGCTAGCGGGAGTCGCTCCTACAATGAGCAGTTCTTC. Protein sequence: CASSASGSRSYNEQFF. J is TRBJ2-1 and V is TRBV12-3 or TRBV12-4; 10 positions agree with TRBD2. J gave up 0 bases and V 6 bases, and 5 bases lay outside the gene matches. The CDR3 is made up of 16 amino acids.

Only a few counts were recorded for this clonotype. The chain has TRBV20-1 and TRBJ2-3, with D possibly matching TRBD2 (6 bases). V lost 3 bases and J 3 bases, leaving 16 bases between the germline ends. The CDR3 loop spans 15 amino acids. Germline V lookup: CDR1 DFQATT, CDR2 SNEGSKA (reference sequence). CDR3 nucleotide sequence: TGCAGTGCTAGCGGGCACGGGAGTAGAACAGATACGCAGTATTTT. Translating gives CSASGHGSRTDTQYF.

The rearrangement uses TRBV20-1 and TRBJ2-1, with D perhaps matching TRBD2 (5 bases). Per the germline V gene, CDR1 is DFQATT and CDR2 is SNEGSKA (reference sequence). The V gene lost 6 bases and the J gene lost 1 base, with 10 bases spanning the gap. CDR3 length: 13 residues. The chain's CDR3 is CSASRRSYNEQFF. CDR3 nucleotide sequence: TGCAGTGCAAGCAGGAGGTCCTACAATGAGCAGTTCTTC.

This clonotype appeared a few times. This chain links TRBV5-1 with TRBJ2-1; 7 bases match TRBD2. CDR1 and CDR2 from the germline V gene are SGHRS and YFSETQ. The CDR3 totals 14 residues. V lost 3 bases, J lost 6 bases, and 6 bases stayed unmatched. In DNA, the CDR3 is TGCGCCAGCAGCTATGGGACTATACTCAATGAGCAGTTCTTC. Protein sequence: CASSYGTILNEQFF.

The table lists this clonotype with a few counts. This chain links TRBV3-1 with TRBJ2-3; 9 bases map to TRBD2. V lost 11 bases, J lost 0 bases, and 3 bases stayed unmatched. The CDR3 sequence is 13 residues long. Germline-derived CDR1 and CDR2 are LGHDT and YNNKEL (reference sequence). The CDR3 loop reads CAARGGSTDTQYF. CDR3 DNA: TGTGCCGCGCGGGGGGGAAGCACAGATACGCAGTATTTT.

Sample share makes this clonotype medium-sized (0.01 to 0.1%). The V gene is TRBV7-2, the J gene TRBJ1-3; weak D call: TRBD1 (5 bases). From germline, CDR1 is SGHTA and CDR2 FQGNSA. This CDR3 region has 16 residues. The V end was cut by 2 bases, the J end by 3 bases, with 14 bases between. CDR3 nucleotides: TGTGCCAGCAGCTTATCTGGGACCTCAGGTGGAAACACCATATATTTT. The encoded protein is CASSLSGTSGGNTIYF.

This clonotype was counted only a few times. In DNA form, the CDR3 reads TGTGCCAGCAGCTCGGGACTAGCGGGAGGTGGAACAGATACGCAGTATTTT. The encoded protein is CASSSGLAGGGTDTQYF. This sequence joins TRBV3-1 and TRBJ2-3, with 15 bases aligning to TRBD2. V was clipped by 5 bases and J by 3 bases; unmatched bases: 6. CDR3 length: 17 residues. In germline, CDR1 is LGHDT, CDR2 YNNKEL (reference sequence).